This T cell receptor (beta chain) was retrieved from a study of cytomegalovirus exposure and HLA in healthy donors. Study summary: Genotyping of roughly 400 donors showed that 70% to 90% belonged to the Caucasian-associated ancestry cluster.

V was clipped by 5 bases and J by 8 bases; unmatched bases: 15. The length of the CDR3 is 16 residues. Per germline, CDR1 MNHEY and CDR2 SMNVEV (reference sequence). Amplification used 60 Vbeta primers and 13 Jbeta primers. Repertoires were generated with immunoSEQ multiplex PCR, while TCRdb's copy carries only in-frame clones and drops some. This sample has roughly 170,000 clones, with around 81% found just once. This TCR was sampled from a woman aged 30 to 39 in good health and CMV-seronegative. The chain uses TRBV27 and TRBJ2-4; 7 bases fit TRBD1. Sequenced input: PBMCs. The CDR3 here is CASSPRPTGNKYIQYF. CDR3 nucleotides: TGTGCCAGCAGTCCCCGACCGACAGGGAATAAGTACATTCAGTACTTC.